One and the same sample provided the 12 T cell receptor beta chains below, sequenced in a study of lymphopenia after photon versus proton radiotherapy. Libraries were prepared by immunoSEQ multiplex PCR; TCRdb keeps only in-frame clonotypes and omits some of them. This repertoire shows about 30,000 clones, 94% found once; its top ten account for less than 0.75%. This specimen consisted of peripheral blood, obtained from a patient treated with photon-based radiotherapy. These receptors originate from a woman aged 45-65 years with cholangiocarcinoma.

The rearrangement uses TRBV4-3 and TRBJ1-4; 12 bases line up with TRBD1. Looked up from germline, CDR1 is LGHNA and CDR2 is YSLEER. The junction had 6 bases not matched to a gene; V was cut back by 2 bases and J by 8 bases. This CDR3 spans 16 amino acids. The CDR3 sequence is CASSQSPGTGGEKLFF. For the CDR3, the DNA is TGCGCCAGCAGCCAAAGCCCCGGGACAGGGGGCGAAAAACTGTTTTTT.

The chain employs TRBV5-1 and TRBJ2-7; D possibly corresponds to TRBD1 (5 bases). Germline V gives CDR1 SGHRS, CDR2 YFSETQ. There are 12 residues in the CDR3. V was trimmed by 0 bases and J by 5 bases, leaving 6 bases between them. CDR3 DNA sequence: TGCGCCAGCAGCTTGGAGGGGAACGAGCAGTACTTC. Translating it yields CASSLEGNEQYF.

The rearrangement joins TRBV19 to TRBJ1-2; 10 bases map to TRBD1. The CDR3 runs 14 residues. Germline lookup yields CDR1 LNHDA and CDR2 SQIVND (reference sequence). V shed 7 bases and J 6 bases; nucleotides not matched to a gene: 8. The CDR3 nucleotides are TGTGCCAGTATCCCCGTGACAGGGGGCGATGGCTACACCTTC. It is translated as CASIPVTGGDGYTF.

The chain links TRBV19 to TRBJ1-5; TRBD1 is a possible D gene (5 bases). V was pared by 3 bases and J by 6 bases, with 9 bases between. The CDR3 is made up of 13 amino acids. Per the germline V gene, CDR1 is LNHDA and CDR2 is SQIVND (reference sequence). Here the CDR3 reads CASSIEGRQPQHF. DNA for the CDR3: TGTGCCAGTAGTATTGAGGGGCGTCAGCCCCAGCATTTT.

V and J are TRBV4-3 and TRBJ1-4; D gene uncertain. V was pared by 0 bases and J by 3 bases, with 2 bases between. The length of the CDR3 is 13 residues. Germline assignment: CDR1 LGHNA and CDR2 YSLEER. CDR3 bases: TGCGCCAGCAGCCAAGAACCTAATGAAAAACTGTTTTTT. Protein sequence: CASSQEPNEKLFF.

The sample holds a few counts of this clone. The chain employs TRBV10-1 and TRBJ1-5, with 9 bases identical to TRBD1. V dropped 6 bases and J dropped 4; count of bases not matched to a gene: 7. This CDR3 has 15 residues. The V gene's germline CDR1 is WNHNN and CDR2 SYGVQD (reference sequence). The CDR3 region has the DNA TGCGCCAGCAGATCCGGGACAGGGCAGAATCAGCCCCAGCATTTT. Amino acid sequence: CASRSGTGQNQPQHF.

This clone was counted only a few times. V usage is TRBV18 and J usage is TRBJ1-2; D remains unclear. CDR1 is KGHSH and CDR2 is LQKENI in the germline V gene. CDR3 length: 13 residues. Trimming took off 0 bases at V and 4 bases at J, with 6 bases between the two ends. The CDR3 DNA reads TGTGCCAGCTCACCACCTTTGGCCTATGGCTACACCTTC. Its translation is CASSPPLAYGYTF. Combining the CDR3 with reference TRBV18 and TRBJ1-2 gives the whole variable domain NAGVMQNPRHLVRRRGQEARLRCSPMKGHSHVYWYRQLPEEGLKFMVYLQKENIIDESGMPKERFSAEFPKEGPSILRIQQVVRGDSAAYFCASSPPLAYGYTFGSGTRLTVV.

The rearrangement joins TRBV18 to TRBJ1-2; D is ambiguous. This CDR3 has 12 residues. Trimming shortened V by 2 bases and J by 8 bases, and 9 bases separated the two germline ends. Germline V CDR1 and CDR2: KGHSH, LQKENI. CDR3 region: CASSPMESGYTF. CDR3 sequence (DNA): TGTGCCAGCTCACCAATGGAGTCAGGCTACACCTTC.

This sequence joins TRBV18 and TRBJ1-5; TRBD1 is a possible D gene (6 bases). Trimming pared 4 bases from V and 4 bases from J, leaving 14 bases between. The CDR3 is 15 residues long. Germline loops: CDR1 KGHSH, CDR2 LQKENI. The DNA of the CDR3 is TGTGCCAGCTCACACGACCCGGGACAAAATCAGCCCCAGCATTTT. It codes for CASSHDPGQNQPQHF.

This clone has only one observation. This chain connects TRBV5-6 to TRBJ2-3, with 8 bases aligning to TRBD2. Trimming removed 1 base from V and 2 bases from J; junction bases left unmatched: 6. The germline V gene has CDR1 SGHDT and CDR2 YYEEEE. This CDR3 spans 16 amino acids. The CDR3: CASSLPSGGFTDTQYF. The CDR3 coding sequence is TGTGCCAGCAGCTTGCCGAGCGGGGGCTTCACAGATACGCAGTATTTT. The whole variable domain, remainder taken from reference TRBV5-6 and TRBJ2-3, is DAGVTQSPTHLIKTRGQQVTLRCSPKSGHDTVSWYQQALGQGPQFIFQYYEEEERQRGNFPDRFSGHQFPNYSSELNVNALLLGDSALYLCASSLPSGGFTDTQYFGPGTRLTVL.

The chain recombines TRBV19 with TRBJ1-1, with D possibly TRBD1 on 5 matching bases. CDR3 length: 14 amino acids. Per germline, CDR1 LNHDA and CDR2 SQIVND (reference sequence). V gave up 6 bases and J gave up 11 bases, with 22 bases separating them. The CDR3 region has the DNA TGTGCCAGTAGCACTCAAAGACAGTCCGCAGGGGCTTTCTTT. Residues: CASSTQRQSAGAFF.

J is TRBJ1-6 and V is TRBV9; D unresolved. V was pared by 0 bases and J by 10 bases, with 8 bases between. Germline V gene sequence: CDR1 SGDLS, CDR2 YYNGEE. The CDR3 is 13 amino acids. For the CDR3, the DNA is TGTGCCAGCAGCGTAGAGACACGATCACCCCTCCACTTT. This sequence encodes CASSVETRSPLHF. The full variable domain, with the rest looked up from reference TRBV9 and TRBJ1-6, is DSGVTQTPKHLITATGQRVTLRCSPRSGDLSVYWYQQSLDQGLQFLIQYYNGEERAKGNILERFSAQQFPDLHSELNLSSLELGDSALYFCASSVETRSPLHFGNGTRLTVT.